This record covers a single TCR beta chain. V gave up 4 bases and J gave up 6 bases, with 18 bases separating them. CDR3 length equals 15 residues. Germline V CDR1 and CDR2: SGDLS, YYNGEE. These data belong to a study of blood T cell repertoires in COVID-19. Under the authors' procedure: Reference gene primer amplification gave nucleated cell count estimates. The method was immunoSEQ multiplex PCR; TCRdb's version includes in-frame clones alone and lacks a portion of them. Clone size and V and J calls were adopted from that table, with D and trimming inferred from the DNA. The top ten hold under 6% of the sample, which has 250,000 to 350,000 clones, 70% to 90% seen once. Study members were between about 18 and 95 years old and lived in about two dozen US regions. Participants' own reports of clinical history determined their cohort assignment. Recovered participants had two consecutive negative NP/OP PCR tests, healthcare professional clearance, or symptom resolution.

The chain uses TRBV9 and TRBJ2-3, with D possibly matching TRBD1 (7 bases). The sequence came from a woman aged 25 to 39 who had recovered from COVID-19. Sample: PBMCs or T cells enriched from blood (not recorded which). CDR3 nucleotides: TGTGCCAGCAGCCCCTCCCCCCAGGGGGGCGATACGCAGTATTTT. It specifies CASSPSPQGGDTQYF.